This TCR beta chain was recorded in a study of read filtering for tumor transcriptome and immune sequencing. Turning to the study itself: The cohort had more than 16 men and roughly 13 women aged roughly 45 to 90, mean roughly 71 years. RNA-seq yielded only about 80 to 1,400 TCR reads, IR-seq about 4 to 10.27 million.

Germline loops: CDR1 GTSNPN, CDR2 SVGIG (reference sequence). Trimming cost V 2 bases and J 3 bases, with 16 bases left between them. The CDR3 spans 15 residues. Bone marrow was sampled from every patient at the time of active disease. The study's findings and limits: Even smaller IR-seq throughput identified most shared clonotypes.

From approximately 400 ng of RNA, a library with molecular barcoded alpha/delta and beta/gamma adaptors was made. TCRdb called the reads again in MiXCR, with one record for every CDR3 protein. The sample lists about 27,000 distinct CDR3 sequences, 13% to 15% occurring once. This clonotype was seen at least ten times. What it binds is not known. The sequence came from a donor at least 40 years old with multiple myeloma. The specimen sequenced was a population of CD138-negative cells sorted from bone marrow. The chain recombines TRBV30 with TRBJ1-1; TRBD1 might be the D (5 bases). The chain's CDR3 is CAWSLGEGRDTEAFF. The CDR3 region has the DNA TGTGCCTGGAGTTTAGGAGAGGGACGGGACACTGAAGCTTTCTTT.